The 20 T cell receptor beta chains given below trace back to one sample, sequenced in a study of blood T cells in healthy people across ages. A second PCR, run for about 6 to 11 cycles, used a sample-barcoded 5' primer plus a J-beta primer mix. One entry per CDR3 protein results from TCRdb running MiXCR on the 5' RACE reads. The data contain about 650,000 distinct CDR3 sequences, about a third of them singletons. Sample: blood. The receptors were sampled from a woman aged 80 or over in good health.

The V and J genes are TRBV11-3 and TRBJ2-1; either TRBD1 or TRBD2 may supply D (5 bases each). Germline lookup yields CDR1 SGHNT and CDR2 YENEEA. V gave up 4 bases and J gave up 1 base, with 11 bases separating them. This CDR3 region has 15 residues. The CDR3 DNA reads TGTGCCAGCAGCTCGGGACGAAGGTCCTACAATGAGCAGTTCTTC. This sequence encodes CASSSGRRSYNEQFF.

On this clonotype: Given a much more abundant clone one base away, this may be a read error. V and J are TRBV3-1 and TRBJ2-7; TRBD1 might be the D (5 bases). The CDR3 consists of 16 residues. Germline loops: CDR1 LGHDT, CDR2 YNNKEL (reference sequence). Trimming left V 1 base short and J 7 bases short, with 20 bases between. CDR3 protein: CASSQGVRPGQHEQYF. The DNA for the CDR3 is TGTGCCAGCAGCCAAGGGGTGCGACCCGGACAACATGAGCAGTACTTC.

Regarding this clonotype: A much larger clone differs by one base, so this may be a read error. This sequence joins TRBV7-2 and TRBJ2-3; no clear D. The CDR3 is 12 residues long. Looked up from germline, CDR1 is SGHTA and CDR2 is FQGNSA. The germline V and J ends were trimmed by 3 bases and 2 bases, with 3 bases remaining between them. The CDR3 loop reads CASSFFTDTQYF. Here the CDR3 DNA reads TGTGCCAGCAGCTTTTTCACAGATACGCAGTATTTT.

Note on this clonotype: An end of the junction does not agree with germline; a read error may underlie this. The chain has TRBV6-2 or TRBV6-3 and TRBJ1-5; D is perhaps TRBD1 (6 bases). CDR3 length equals 15 residues. The germline V gene has CDR1 MNHEY and CDR2 SVGEGT. CDR3 in amino acids: CASSYPRGGTQLQHF. CDR3 coding DNA: TGTGCCAGCAGTTACCCCAGGGGAGGGACCCAGCTCCAGCATTTT.

Points on this clonotype: A single base separates this from a much larger clone, so it may be a read error. The V gene is TRBV21-1, the J gene TRBJ2-7; the table's D call of TRBD2 was not tested on the DNA. TRBV21-1 represents a pseudogene. The CDR3 runs 13 residues. The DNA of the CDR3 is TGTGCCAGCGCGCGGGACTCCGGTGGCGAGCAGTACTTC. Encoded protein: CASARDSGGEQYF.

This clonotype was seen more than once but under ten times. The chain employs TRBV7-9 and TRBJ1-6, with TRBD1 matching over 9 bases. V lost 6 bases to trimming and J lost 4 bases; unmatched junction nucleotides: 1. The CDR3 length is 14 residues. Germline CDR1 SEHNR, CDR2 FQNEAQ (reference sequence). The CDR3 here is CASRGTGYNSPLHF. The CDR3 nucleotides read TGTGCCAGCAGAGGGACAGGGTATAATTCACCCCTCCACTTT.

This clonotype was found once. V and J are TRBV5-1 and TRBJ2-1; D may be TRBD2 (5 bases). Per germline, CDR1 SGHRS and CDR2 YFSETQ. The V end was cut by 3 bases, the J end by 8 bases, with 15 bases between. This CDR3 is built from 14 residues. The CDR3 DNA reads as TGCGCCAGCAGCTACCGGACGGGGAAGGATGAGCAGTTCTTC. It translates to CASSYRTGKDEQFF.

This clonotype was seen ten or more times. The gene calls are TRBV12-3 or TRBV12-4 and TRBJ2-2; no reliable D call. CDR3 size: 16 residues. Between the trimmed V and J ends, which lost 7 bases and 1 base, there was a span of 16 bases. The CDR3 loop is CASMRWHGGNTGELFF. The CDR3 DNA follows: TGTGCCAGCATGAGGTGGCACGGCGGGAACACCGGGGAGCTGTTTTTT.

This rearrangement joins TRBV6-2 or TRBV6-3 to TRBJ2-7, with TRBD2 as a possible D gene (6 bases). V lost 0 bases and J lost 3, with 12 bases in between. The CDR3 has 15 amino acids. Germline values: CDR1 MNHEY, CDR2 SVGEGT. The CDR3 DNA follows: TGTGCCAGCAGTTACTCAAGGGTTAGCGGCTACGAGCAGTACTTC. Residues: CASSYSRVSGYEQYF.

Comment on this clonotype: The junction departs from the called germline gene at one end, perhaps through a read error. The gene calls are TRBV11-2 and TRBJ2-4; D is ambiguous. The CDR3 runs 14 residues. The germline V gene encodes CDR1 SGHAT and CDR2 FQNNGV. The CDR3 DNA is TGTGCCGGCAGCTCCCGGTTCGCCAAAAACATTCAGTACTTC. Translation: CAGSSRFAKNIQYF.

CDR3 nucleotides: TGTGCCAGCAGCCAAGAGGGCGGGGGGGCGATTTACGAGCAGTACTTC. Amino acid sequence: CASSQEGGGAIYEQYF. The V and J genes are TRBV4-2 and TRBJ2-7, with TRBD2 identical over 9 bases. Trimming took 0 bases from V and 4 from J; bases not matched to a gene: 7. Per the germline V gene, CDR1 is LGHNA and CDR2 is YNFKEQ. The CDR3 length is 16 residues.

In this sample, this clonotype turned up many times. This sequence joins TRBV5-1 and TRBJ2-7; D gene ambiguous. The CDR3 consists of 12 residues. Trimming removed 4 bases at V and 5 bases at J, with 10 bases between. In germline, CDR1 is SGHRS, CDR2 YFSETQ. CDR3 sequence reads: CASSLGRNEQYF. CDR3 in DNA: TGCGCCAGCAGCCTTGGACGAAACGAGCAGTACTTC.

This clonotype was seen ten or more times. The chain couples TRBV12-3 or TRBV12-4 to TRBJ1-2; D unclear. V was trimmed by 3 bases and J by 5 bases, leaving 22 bases between them. This CDR3 region has 17 residues. CDR3 bases: TGTGCCAGCAGTTTGGTGTTTCGTGGCATCCCGGAGTATGGCTACACCTTC. Translated, it gives CASSLVFRGIPEYGYTF.

This clonotype has just one count. The rearrangement links TRBV7-2 to TRBJ2-5; D unresolved. Germline CDR1 SGHTA, CDR2 FQGNSA. The CDR3 is 15 residues long. V was clipped by 1 base and J by 1 base, with 10 bases between them. The chain's CDR3 is CASSLDRASQETQYF. The CDR3 DNA is TGTGCCAGCAGCTTAGATCGAGCGTCCCAAGAGACCCAGTACTTC.

A note on this clonotype: A read error is possible here, since a much larger clone lies one base away. The V gene is TRBV20-1, the J gene TRBJ2-7; TRBD2 matches 14 bases. This CDR3 contains 14 residues. V shed 6 bases and J 7 bases; nucleotides not matched to a gene: 8. CDR1 is DFQATT, CDR2 SNEGSKA, per germline (reference sequence). CDR3 bases: TGCAGTGCCTCGGGACTAGCGGGGGCAACTGAGCAGTACTTC. Translation: CSASGLAGATEQYF.

This clonotype has ten or more counts. The chain couples TRBV11-2 to TRBJ2-4, with 7 bases that match TRBD1. The end of the DNA aligns better with TRBJ2-7, so the J call may be wrong. Germline V gene data show CDR1 as SGHAT and CDR2 as FQNNGV. This CDR3 spans 14 amino acids. In nucleotides, the CDR3 is TGTGCCAGCAGCTCGTCGACAGGGACCCCCGAGCAGTACTTC. This codes for CASSSSTGTPEQYF.

This clonotype has at least ten counts. The chain recombines TRBV24-1 with TRBJ2-4; 9 bases are a match to TRBD1. The CDR3 length is 14 residues. V dropped 4 bases and J dropped 8; count of bases not matched to a gene: 5. Germline V lookup: CDR1 KGHDR, CDR2 SFDVKD. For the CDR3, the DNA is TGTGCCACCAGTGACCGAACAGGGGGCGACATTCAGTACTTC. Its translation is CATSDRTGGDIQYF.

CDR3 sequence reads: CASSSGRTGELFF. CDR3 nucleotide sequence: TGTGCCAGCAGTTCAGGGCGCACCGGGGAGCTGTTTTTT. The rearrangement uses TRBV12-3 or TRBV12-4 and TRBJ2-2; D might be TRBD1 (5 bases). V was trimmed by 4 bases and J by 4 bases, leaving 7 bases between them. The CDR3 is 13 residues long.

This clonotype was counted ten times or more. V usage is TRBV9 and J usage is TRBJ2-7; 7 bases line up with TRBD1. CDR3 length: 15 amino acids. J was trimmed by 4 bases and V by 3 bases; bases with no gene match: 10. Germline V gene lookup returns CDR1 SGDLS and CDR2 YYNGEE. CDR3 in amino acids: CASSDLTGIRYEQYF. CDR3 coding DNA: TGTGCCAGCAGCGACTTGACAGGGATCCGATACGAGCAGTACTTC.

This clonotype was recorded a few times. A clone one base away is much larger, so this may be a read error. The gene calls are TRBV7-9 and TRBJ2-7; the D is unclear. Germline V CDR1 and CDR2: SEHNR, FQNEAQ (reference sequence). This CDR3 contains 13 residues. DNA of the CDR3: TGTTCCAGCAGCTTACCAGCAACCTACGAGCAGTACTTC. Translating it yields CSSSLPATYEQYF.